This T cell receptor beta chain appears in the sequencing data of a study of shared clonotypes between healthy human individuals. As for this clone: Its target is unknown.

The data were produced by immunoSEQ multiplex PCR, yet TCRdb's version contains in-frame clones alone and is incomplete. The table lists approximately 2.4 million clones, 90% to 97% of them singletons. Into CD45RA+ naive and CD45RA-negative memory subsets, the CD4+ cells were split. The CDR3 extends over 13 amino acids. The V end was cut by 2 bases, the J end by 6 bases, with 14 bases between. CDR1 and CDR2 from the germline V gene are GTSNPN and SVGIG (reference sequence). Findings and limits, study-wide: Represented diversity (both genetic and exposure-history) was limited by the small number of donors. Unshared clonotypes carried lower generation probabilities than those common to all four donors.

The sample consisted of naive CD4+ T cells sorted from blood. Subset given: CD45RA+ positively selected. The source is a man aged 18 to 29 in good health. The chain joins TRBV30 to TRBJ2-7; D gene uncertain. CDR3 residues: CAWSPPNSSEQYF. The DNA of the CDR3 is TGTGCCTGGAGTCCCCCAAATTCGTCCGAGCAGTACTTC.